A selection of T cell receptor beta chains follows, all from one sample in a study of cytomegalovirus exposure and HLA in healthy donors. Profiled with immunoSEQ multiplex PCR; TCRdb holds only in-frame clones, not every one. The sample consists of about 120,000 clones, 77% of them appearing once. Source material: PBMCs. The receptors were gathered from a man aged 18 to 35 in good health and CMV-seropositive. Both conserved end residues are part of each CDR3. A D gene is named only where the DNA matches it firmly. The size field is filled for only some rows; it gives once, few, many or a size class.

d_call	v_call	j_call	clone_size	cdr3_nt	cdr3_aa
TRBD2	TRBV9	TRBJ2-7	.	TGTGCCAGCTCGCGGAGAGGGACTAGCGGCGATGCGGAGCAGTACTTC	CASSRRGTSGDAEQYF
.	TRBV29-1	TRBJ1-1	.	TGCAGCGTCCGCCTTGACAGGAACACTGAAGCTTTCTTT	CSVRLDRNTEAFF
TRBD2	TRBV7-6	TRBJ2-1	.	TGTGCCAGCAGCTTAGGGACTAGCGGGAGAGGAAATGAGCAGTTCTTC	CASSLGTSGRGNEQFF
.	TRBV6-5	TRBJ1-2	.	TGTGCCAGCAGCCCCCAACGACATAACTATGGCTACACCTTC	CASSPQRHNYGYTF
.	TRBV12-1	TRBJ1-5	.	TGTGCCAGCAGCCCCTTACTTCGGGACAGGGGACGCAATCAGCCCCAGCATTTT	CASSPLLRDRGRNQPQHF
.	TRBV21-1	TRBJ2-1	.	TGTGCCAGCAGCAAAGACACTCGACAGTACAATGAGCAGTTCTTC	CASSKDTRQYNEQFF
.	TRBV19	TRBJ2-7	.	TGTGCCAGTAGTATAGGCCCAAGGGGTGGAGAGCAGTACTTC	CASSIGPRGGEQYF
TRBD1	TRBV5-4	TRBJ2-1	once	TGTGCCAGCAGCAAAGGGACAGGGGACGAGCAGTTCTTC	CASSKGTGDEQFF
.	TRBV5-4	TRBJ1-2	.	TGTGCCAGCAGCTCGAATACAGGGTTCGGAAAAAGCTACACCTTC	CASSSNTGFGKSYTF
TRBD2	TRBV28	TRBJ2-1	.	TGTGCCAGCAGTCCCGAACCGGGACTAGCGGGGAGTGAGCAGTTCTTC	CASSPEPGLAGSEQFF
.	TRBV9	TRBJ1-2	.	TGTGCCAGCAGCGTAGAGGCCCGGAGTGGCTACACCTTC	CASSVEARSGYTF
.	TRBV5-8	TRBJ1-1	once	TGTGCCAGCAGCTCGGCCCAGGGTGTCGCTGAAGCTTTCTTT	CASSSAQGVAEAFF
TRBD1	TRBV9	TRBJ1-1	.	TGTGCCAGCAGCGCCTCCGGGACAGCGAACACTGAAGCTTTCTTT	CASSASGTANTEAFF
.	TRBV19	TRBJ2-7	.	TGTGCCAGTAGTGTACAGGTCTCCCTCTACGAGCAGTACTTC	CASSVQVSLYEQYF
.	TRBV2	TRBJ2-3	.	TGTGCCAGCAGCCTACAGTGGGCAGATACGCAGTATTTT	CASSLQWADTQYF
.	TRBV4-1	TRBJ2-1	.	TGCGCCAGCAATAGGGACACCACCTACAATGAGCAGTTCTTC	CASNRDTTYNEQFF
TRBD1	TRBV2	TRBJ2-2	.	TGTGCCAGCAGTGAAAAGGGACAGGTTACCGGGGAGCTGTTTTTT	CASSEKGQVTGELFF
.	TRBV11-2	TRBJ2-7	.	TGTGCCAGCAGCTTACCCAGCTACGAGCAGTACTTC	CASSLPSYEQYF
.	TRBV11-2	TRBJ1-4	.	TGTGCCAGCAGCGCTCAGGGGTGGGCTAATGAAAAACTGTTTTTT	CASSAQGWANEKLFF
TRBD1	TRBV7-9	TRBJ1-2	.	TGTGCCAGCAGCTTATTAAACAGGGGGGACTATGGCTACACCTTC	CASSLLNRGDYGYTF
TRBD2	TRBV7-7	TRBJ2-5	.	TGTGCTAGCAGCTTAGCGGTAACTAGCGGGAGTTTCGGGACCCAGTACTTC	CASSLAVTSGSFGTQYF
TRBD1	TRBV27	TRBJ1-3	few	TGTGCCAGCAGTTTGATAGGGGGCGGAAACACCATATATTTT	CASSLIGGGNTIYF
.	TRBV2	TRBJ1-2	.	TGTGCCAGCACTGACGGGACACTCCTCCGCACCTTC	CASTDGTLLRTF
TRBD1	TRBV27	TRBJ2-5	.	TGTGCCAGCAGTTTATGGGCAGGGGGCACCCAAGAGACCCAGTACTTC	CASSLWAGGTQETQYF
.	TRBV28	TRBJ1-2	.	TGTGCCAGCAGTAATCCCCAACAGGGAAAGTATGGCTACACCTTC	CASSNPQQGKYGYTF
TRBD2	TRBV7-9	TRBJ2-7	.	TGTGCCAGCAGCTTAGGAGGGAGGGAGGGGACCTACGAGCAGTACTTC	CASSLGGREGTYEQYF
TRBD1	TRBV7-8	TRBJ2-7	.	TGTGCCAGCAGCAAACGACAGGGGCCCTACGAGCAGTACTTC	CASSKRQGPYEQYF
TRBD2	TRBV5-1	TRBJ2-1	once	TGCGCCAGCAGCTTGGAGCTAGCGGGGTCGAGCTCCTACAATGAGCAGTTCTTC	CASSLELAGSSSYNEQFF
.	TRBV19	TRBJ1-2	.	TGTGCCAGTAAAAGGGGATCTGATTACACCTTC	CASKRGSDYTF
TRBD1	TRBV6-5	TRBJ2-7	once	TGTGCCAGCAGCCCAATATGGGGGACAGCCCCCGAGCAGTACTTC	CASSPIWGTAPEQYF
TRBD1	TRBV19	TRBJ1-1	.	TGTGCCAGTAGGAAGACAGGGGGAAGATTTACTGAAGCTTTCTTT	CASRKTGGRFTEAFF
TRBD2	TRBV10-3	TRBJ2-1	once	TGTGCCATCAAAAGCGGGGGGGCCGTCGATGAGCAGTTCTTC	CAIKSGGAVDEQFF
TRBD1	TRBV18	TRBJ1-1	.	TGTGCCAGCTCCTTAACAGGGGGTGACACTGGAGCTTTCTTT	CASSLTGGDTGAFF
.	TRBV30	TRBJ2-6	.	TGTGCCTTGAGGGGTCTAACCTCTGGGGCCAACGGCCTGACTTTC	CALRGLTSGANGLTF
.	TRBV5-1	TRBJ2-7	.	TGCGCCAGCAGCCTGGGTGTCGGTGGAGGGGTCTACGAGCAGTACTTC	CASSLGVGGGVYEQYF
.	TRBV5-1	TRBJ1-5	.	TGCGCCAGCAGCTTGGCGGGAGGGAATCAGCCCCAGCATTTT	CASSLAGGNQPQHF
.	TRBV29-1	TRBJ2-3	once	TGCAGCGTTGACGCGGGCAGTCTCCAAGATACGCAGTATTTT	CSVDAGSLQDTQYF